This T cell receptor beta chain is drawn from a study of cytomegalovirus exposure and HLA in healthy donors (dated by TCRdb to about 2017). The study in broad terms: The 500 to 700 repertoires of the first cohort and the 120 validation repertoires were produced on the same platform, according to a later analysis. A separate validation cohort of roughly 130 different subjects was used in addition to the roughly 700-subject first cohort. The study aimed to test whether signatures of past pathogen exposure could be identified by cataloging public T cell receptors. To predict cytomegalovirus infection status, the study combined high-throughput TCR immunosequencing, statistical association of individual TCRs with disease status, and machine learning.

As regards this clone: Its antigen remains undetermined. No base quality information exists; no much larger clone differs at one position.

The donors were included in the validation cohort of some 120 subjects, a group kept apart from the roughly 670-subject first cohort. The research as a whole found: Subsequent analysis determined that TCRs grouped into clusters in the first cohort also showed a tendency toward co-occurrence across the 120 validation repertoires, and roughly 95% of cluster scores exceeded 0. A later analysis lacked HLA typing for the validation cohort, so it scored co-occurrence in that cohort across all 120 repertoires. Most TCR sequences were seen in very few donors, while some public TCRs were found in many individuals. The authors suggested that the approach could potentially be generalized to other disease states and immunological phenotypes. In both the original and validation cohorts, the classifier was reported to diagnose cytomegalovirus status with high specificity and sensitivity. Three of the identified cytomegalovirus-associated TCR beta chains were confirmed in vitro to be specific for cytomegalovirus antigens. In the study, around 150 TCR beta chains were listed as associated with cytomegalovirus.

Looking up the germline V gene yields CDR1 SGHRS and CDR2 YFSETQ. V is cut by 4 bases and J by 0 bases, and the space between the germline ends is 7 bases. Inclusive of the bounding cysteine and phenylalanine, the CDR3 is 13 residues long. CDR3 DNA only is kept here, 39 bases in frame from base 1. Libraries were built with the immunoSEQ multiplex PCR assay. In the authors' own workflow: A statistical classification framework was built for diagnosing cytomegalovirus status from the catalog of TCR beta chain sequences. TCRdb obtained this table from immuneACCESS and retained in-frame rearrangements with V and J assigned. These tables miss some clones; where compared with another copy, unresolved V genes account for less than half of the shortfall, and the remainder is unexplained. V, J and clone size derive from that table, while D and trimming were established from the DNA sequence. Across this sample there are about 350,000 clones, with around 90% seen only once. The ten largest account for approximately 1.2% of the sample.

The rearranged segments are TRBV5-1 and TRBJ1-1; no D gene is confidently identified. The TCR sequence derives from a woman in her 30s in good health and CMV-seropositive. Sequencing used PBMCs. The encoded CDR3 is CASSPGMNTEAFF. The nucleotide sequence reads TGCGCCAGCAGCCCGGGGATGAACACTGAAGCTTTCTTT.